This T cell receptor beta chain is from a study of human T cells and chemical hapten exposure. Study at large: Donors were sensitized with 2% DPC on the upper inner arm. Findings and caveats of the study: Expanded TCRs clustered into significantly more large CDR3 similarity groups than controls, the analysis revealed.

Individual cDNA molecules in this library carried unique molecular identifiers. TCRdb reprocessed the RACE reads with MiXCR, giving one entry per CDR3 protein. This sample has approximately 100,000 distinct CDR3 sequences, with approximately 10% found just once. Germline lookup yields CDR1 MGHDK and CDR2 SYGVNS. The CDR3 runs to 15 residues. Deletions cut 5 bases from V and 1 base from J, with 14 bases between. Specified time point: patch test 1, 2 weeks after DPC sensitization. Indicated treatment: therapeutic diphenylcyclopropenone sensitization with weekly scalp DPC. This clonotype appeared many times. Its antigen is not known.

J is TRBJ1-1 and V is TRBV25-1, with D perhaps TRBD1 (6 bases). This clonotype originated in a middle-aged woman with alopecia areata. Some clones in this sample may be carry-over from other donors' samples. Here the sequenced sample was whole blood, taken in connection with sensitization to the hapten diphenylcyclopropenone (DPC). CDR3 nucleotide sequence: TGTGCCAGCAGTTTCAGGACAGTTACGAACACTGAAGCTTTCTTT. The encoded protein is CASSFRTVTNTEAFF.